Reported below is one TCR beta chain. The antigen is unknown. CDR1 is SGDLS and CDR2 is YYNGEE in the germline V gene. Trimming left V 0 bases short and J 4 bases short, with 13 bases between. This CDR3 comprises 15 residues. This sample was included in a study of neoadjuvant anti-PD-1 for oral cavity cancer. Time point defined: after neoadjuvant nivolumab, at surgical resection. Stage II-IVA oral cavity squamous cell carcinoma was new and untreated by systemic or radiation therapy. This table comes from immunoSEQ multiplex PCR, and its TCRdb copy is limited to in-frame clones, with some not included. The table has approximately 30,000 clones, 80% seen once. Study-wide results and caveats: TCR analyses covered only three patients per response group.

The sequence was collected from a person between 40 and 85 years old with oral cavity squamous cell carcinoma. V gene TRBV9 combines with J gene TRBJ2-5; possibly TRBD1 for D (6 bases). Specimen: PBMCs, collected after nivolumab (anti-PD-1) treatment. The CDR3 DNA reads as TGTGCCAGCAGCGTAGAAGGGACAACCCGAGAGACCCAGTACTTC. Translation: CASSVEGTTRETQYF.